The 7 T cell receptor beta chains reported below all come from one sample, sequenced in a study of HIV-infected patients and healthy controls. Whole blood was used without fractionation, so all unsorted peripheral T cells were included. cDNA was made from 500 ng RNA using alpha and beta constant primers. Each of the alpha and beta chains got its own library through chain-specific third strand synthesis with indices. TCRdb ran MiXCR on the 5' RACE reads and lists one entry per CDR3 protein. The sample records almost 25,000 distinct CDR3 sequences, roughly 8.7% being singletons. The sample was blood. The receptor source for this set is an adult in good health.

This clonotype was seen at least ten times. The chain combines TRBV6-2 or TRBV6-3 with TRBJ2-3, with TRBD1 matching over 7 bases. V trimming: 7 bases; J trimming: 7 bases; junction bases outside the gene matches: 17. The germline V gene encodes CDR1 MNHEY and CDR2 SVGEGT. This CDR3 has 16 amino acids. The CDR3 sequence: CASISWGTVATNTQYF. DNA of the CDR3: TGTGCCAGCATATCGTGGGGGACAGTTGCAACCAATACGCAGTATTTT.

This clonotype turned up a few times. The rearrangement uses TRBV10-3 and TRBJ1-5, with D maybe TRBD1 (5 bases). The CDR3 extends over 18 amino acids. CDR1 ENHRY and CDR2 SYGVKD come from the germline V gene. V gave up 2 bases and J gave up 1 base, with 18 bases separating them. The CDR3 nucleotides read TGTGCCATCAGTGAGCCGAACCTCCGCGGGGCGAGCAATCAGCCCCAGCATTTT. Its protein product is CAISEPNLRGASNQPQHF.

The table lists this clonotype with a few counts. The rearrangement links TRBV20-1 to TRBJ1-5, with D maybe TRBD1 (6 bases). The germline gives CDR1 DFQATT, CDR2 SNEGSKA (reference sequence). The CDR3 length is 17 residues. Trimming removed 6 bases at V and 2 bases at J, with 23 bases between. The CDR3 DNA is TGCAGTGCCCCCCCCAGCGGGGGGCGAGTTGGCAATCAGCCCCAGCATTTT. This translates into CSAPPSGGRVGNQPQHF.

This clonotype was observed a few times. The V call is TRBV4-1, the J call TRBJ1-1, with D possibly being TRBD1 (6 bases). Per germline, CDR1 MGHRA and CDR2 YSYEKL. This CDR3 contains 16 residues. V gave up 4 bases and J gave up 1 base, with 16 bases separating them. This CDR3 reads CASSPGGGGKNTEAFF. In nucleotides, the CDR3 is TGCGCCAGCAGCCCAGGTGGGGGCGGGAAGAACACTGAAGCTTTCTTT.

The chain couples TRBV7-2 to TRBJ2-4; 7 bases are shared with TRBD1. With 7 bases clipped from V and 0 bases from J, the junction kept 12 bases outside the gene matches. This CDR3 has 17 amino acids. Germline CDR1 and CDR2: SGHTA and FQGNSA. CDR3 sequence (DNA): TGTGCCAGCAAATCAAACAGGGGATCCCTAGCCAAAAACATTCAGTACTTC. It translates to CASKSNRGSLAKNIQYF. The variable domain in full, completed from reference TRBV7-2 and TRBJ2-4, reads GAGVSQSPSNKVTEKGKDVELRCDPISGHTALYWYRQSLGQGLEFLIYFQGNSAPDKSGLPSDRFSAERTGGSVSTLTIQRTQQEDSAVYLCASKSNRGSLAKNIQYFGAGTRLSVL.

This clonotype was counted many times. The chain combines TRBV7-9 with TRBJ2-3; D uncertain. The germline V gene has CDR1 SEHNR and CDR2 FQNEAQ (reference sequence). This CDR3 is 14 amino acids long. Trimming pared 4 bases from V and 0 bases from J, leaving 8 bases between. The CDR3 DNA reads TGTGCCAGCAGCTCAGGACGAAGCACAGATACGCAGTATTTT. Amino acid sequence: CASSSGRSTDTQYF. The full variable domain, its missing parts supplied by reference TRBV7-9 and TRBJ2-3, is DTGVSQNPRHKITKRGQNVTFRCDPISEHNRLYWYRQTLGQGPEFLTYFQNEAQLEKSRLLSDRFSAERPKGSFSTLEIQRTEQGDSAMYLCASSSGRSTDTQYFGPGTRLTVL.

This clonotype was seen many times. The J gene is TRBJ1-4, the V gene TRBV4-3; D is unresolved. The germline CDR1 and CDR2 sequences are LGHNA and YSLEER. Trimming shortened V by 1 base and J by 0 bases, and 9 bases separated the two germline ends. The CDR3 sequence is 16 residues long. CDR3 protein: CASSQGAETTNEKLFF. As DNA, the CDR3 is TGCGCCAGCAGCCAAGGCGCGGAGACAACTAATGAAAAACTGTTTTTT.